A single sample is the source of the 8 T cell receptor beta chains below, sequenced in a study of blood T cells in healthy people across ages. A second PCR of roughly 7 to 11 cycles used a sample-barcoded 5' primer and a J-beta primer mix. A single record per CDR3 protein comes from TCRdb applying MiXCR to the 5' RACE reads. The table shows about 1.6 million distinct CDR3 sequences, with roughly 32% occurring only once. The sequenced material came from blood. The receptors shown here come from a woman in her twenties or thirties in good health.

The chain couples TRBV11-2 to TRBJ1-2; no clear D gene. With 1 base removed from V and 6 bases from J, the gap between germline ends came to 9 bases. Germline V gives CDR1 SGHAT, CDR2 FQNNGV. The CDR3 length is 13 residues. The CDR3 region has the DNA TGTGCCAGCAGCTTAGGGCAGCGGGATGGCTACACCTTC. This sequence encodes CASSLGQRDGYTF.

The chain links TRBV20-1 to TRBJ1-1; the D is unclear. Germline CDR1 is DFQATT and CDR2 is SNEGSKA (reference sequence). V lost 7 bases, J lost 3 bases, and 6 bases lay in between. CDR3 length: 10 amino acids. CDR3: CSVIDTEAFF. CDR3 nucleotide sequence: TGCAGTGTCATAGACACTGAAGCTTTCTTT.

This clonotype occurred a few times. This chain joins TRBV2 and TRBJ2-7, with TRBD2 as a possible D gene (5 bases). Trimming removed 2 bases at V and 6 bases at J, with 8 bases between. The CDR3 runs to 12 residues. The germline V gene encodes CDR1 SNHLY and CDR2 FYNNEI. This chain's CDR3 is CASSERRAEQYF. Here the CDR3 DNA reads TGTGCCAGCAGTGAAAGGCGGGCCGAGCAGTACTTC.

This chain joins TRBV27 and TRBJ1-4; D is ambiguous. This CDR3 contains 15 residues. CDR1 is MNHEY and CDR2 is SMNVEV in the germline V gene (reference sequence). V lost 2 bases and J 8 bases, leaving 15 bases between the germline ends. CDR3 protein: CASSLRSGNPEKLFF. CDR3 DNA sequence: TGTGCCAGCAGTTTACGATCGGGAAATCCAGAAAAACTGTTTTTT.

This chain joins TRBV28 and TRBJ2-7; weak D call: TRBD1 (6 bases). This CDR3 is built from 17 residues. Deletions cut 6 bases from V and 0 bases from J, with 21 bases between. CDR1 and CDR2 (germline): MDHEN, SYDVKM. The CDR3 DNA follows: TGTGCCAGCAGCCGCATAGGACAGACCGCCCTCTCCTACGAGCAGTACTTC. It yields the protein CASSRIGQTALSYEQYF.

This chain links TRBV27 with TRBJ2-7, with D possibly called TRBD1 or TRBD2 (5 bases each). Germline loops: CDR1 MNHEY, CDR2 SMNVEV (reference sequence). This CDR3 is 13 amino acids long. The V end lost 3 bases, the J end lost 6 bases, and 12 bases lay between the germline ends. In DNA, the CDR3 is TGTGCCAGCAGTTTTCTGGGGACGGGCGAGCAGTACTTC. This translates into CASSFLGTGEQYF.

The chain is built from TRBV29-1 and TRBJ1-2; TRBD1 is a possible D gene (5 bases). Between the trimmed V and J ends, which lost 0 bases and 7 bases, there was a span of 12 bases. Looked up from germline, CDR1 is SQVTM and CDR2 is ANQGSEA. This CDR3 contains 13 residues. The CDR3: CSVEDREPSGYTF. The CDR3 coding sequence is TGCAGCGTTGAAGACAGGGAGCCGAGTGGCTACACCTTC.

Details on this clonotype: The junction differs from germline at one of its ends, possibly a read error. The V gene is TRBV20-1, the J gene TRBJ2-1; 7 bases are shared with TRBD2. Germline assignment: CDR1 DFQATT and CDR2 SNEGSKA (reference sequence). The CDR3 length is 14 residues. The DNA of the CDR3 is TGCAGTGCTAGCCGGGGGGAGCTGTTCAATGGGCAGTTCTTC. Protein: CSASRGELFNGQFF.